This is a list of T cell receptor beta chains from one sample in a study of blood T cells in healthy people across ages. TCRdb reprocessed the 5' RACE reads via MiXCR and lists one record per CDR3 protein. The sample lists roughly 1.6 million distinct CDR3 sequences; approximately 32% were seen once. Sequences were obtained from blood. These receptors came from a woman aged 30 to 39 in good health. Each CDR3 is given with its conserved first and last residue. The D gene is left open where the match is weak. Clone size appears in some rows only: once, few, many, or a class for an expanded clone.

J gene,V gene,D gene,clone size,CDR3 protein,CDR3 DNA
TRBJ2-7,TRBV29-1,TRBD1,few,CSVTGTGVEQYF,TGCAGCGTTACCGGGACAGGGGTGGAGCAGTACTTC
TRBJ2-1,TRBV25-1,-,-,CASSRDWGGEQFF,TGTGCCAGCAGTCGGGACTGGGGAGGTGAGCAGTTCTTC
TRBJ2-5,TRBV6-5,-,-,CASSYSLWRTNSGETQYF,TGTGCCAGCAGTTACTCTCTATGGAGAACGAACTCGGGGGAGACCCAGTACTTC
TRBJ1-1,TRBV12-3/TRBV12-4,TRBD1,-,CASTLTGGSTEAFF,TGTGCCAGCACCCTTACAGGGGGAAGCACTGAAGCTTTCTTT
TRBJ2-7,TRBV20-1,TRBD1,few,CSARARDRAYEQYF,TGCAGTGCTAGAGCCCGGGACAGGGCCTACGAGCAGTACTTC
TRBJ1-3,TRBV7-9,TRBD1,-,CTSSGYRGDSGNTIYF,TGTACCAGCAGCGGCTACAGGGGAGACTCTGGAAACACCATATATTTT
TRBJ1-1,TRBV6-1,-,few,CASIYMNTEAFF,TGTGCCAGCATTTACATGAACACTGAAGCTTTCTTT
TRBJ1-5,TRBV10-3,-,few,CAISGGTRNQPQHF,TGTGCCATCAGTGGAGGGACCCGCAATCAGCCCCAGCATTTT
TRBJ2-1,TRBV3-1,-,few,CASGFDNEQFF,TGTGCCAGCGGGTTCGACAATGAGCAGTTCTTC
TRBJ1-5,TRBV27,TRBD1,few,CASSFGQGRGQPQHF,TGTGCCAGCAGCTTCGGACAGGGTCGAGGTCAGCCCCAGCATTTT
TRBJ2-3,TRBV5-1,-,-,CASSLTTPPDTQYF,TGCGCCAGCAGCTTGACTACTCCACCGGATACGCAGTATTTT
TRBJ1-1,TRBV7-9,-,-,CASSLGVQSEAFF,TGTGCCAGCAGCTTGGGGGTTCAGTCTGAAGCTTTCTTT
TRBJ2-5,TRBV7-2,-,-,CASSLVFLAQETQYF,TGTGCCAGCAGCTTAGTCTTCCTAGCCCAAGAGACCCAGTACTTC
TRBJ1-4,TRBV15,-,-,CATSRGGGRIELFF,TGTGCCACCAGCAGAGGAGGGGGGCGGATAGAACTGTTTTTT
TRBJ2-2,TRBV12-3/TRBV12-4,TRBD2,once,CASSLALRTSRTGELFF,TGTGCCAGCAGTTTAGCGCTTCGGACTAGCCGGACCGGGGAGCTGTTTTTT
TRBJ1-6,TRBV7-6,-,-,CASSWTEKGTPLHF,TGTGCCAGCAGCTGGACCGAAAAAGGGACACCCCTCCACTTT
TRBJ2-3,TRBV2,-,-,CASRTPSASTDTQYF,TGTGCCAGCAGAACGCCTAGCGCTAGCACAGATACGCAGTATTTT
TRBJ2-3,TRBV7-8,-,-,CASSLGGLQTDTQYF,TGTGCCAGCAGCCTAGGGGGACTTCAAACAGATACGCAGTATTTT
TRBJ1-1,TRBV20-1,-,-,CSALRWGDPNTEAFF,TGCAGTGCTCTCCGGTGGGGGGATCCGAACACTGAAGCTTTCTTT
TRBJ2-2,TRBV20-1,TRBD1,once,CSARGTGRNTGELFF,TGCAGTGCTCGAGGGACAGGGAGGAACACCGGGGAGCTGTTTTTT
TRBJ2-7,TRBV20-1,TRBD2,-,CSAMPIQRGGCEQYF,TGCAGTGCTATGCCCATCCAGCGGGGGGGTTGCGAGCAGTACTTC
TRBJ1-2,TRBV7-9,-,many,CASSLPGADYGYTF,TGTGCCAGCAGCTTACCGGGGGCAGACTATGGCTACACCTTC
TRBJ1-2,TRBV14,-,-,CASSQGGSEANYGYTF,TGTGCCAGCAGCCAAGGGGGCTCCGAAGCTAACTATGGCTACACCTTC
TRBJ2-7,TRBV30,TRBD1,-,CALRTGGYEQYF,TGTGCCTTAAGGACAGGGGGCTACGAGCAGTACTTC
TRBJ2-1,TRBV11-2,-,-,CASTALGHDTYNEQFF,TGTGCCAGCACCGCTTTGGGACACGACACCTACAATGAGCAGTTCTTC
TRBJ2-5,TRBV4-2,-,few,CAYSQERRRGSAQYF,TGTGCCTACAGCCAAGAACGGCGGAGGGGGTCAGCCCAGTACTTC
TRBJ1-2,TRBV2,-,-,CASRRGTAANYGYTF,TGTGCCAGCAGGAGAGGGACCGCAGCTAACTATGGCTACACCTTC
TRBJ2-1,TRBV24-1,-,-,CATSAADEQFF,TGTGCCACCAGTGCCGCCGATGAGCAGTTCTTC
TRBJ2-3,TRBV13,TRBD1,-,CASSATGVTDTQYF,TGTGCCAGCAGCGCTACAGGGGTCACAGATACGCAGTATTTT
TRBJ1-2,TRBV20-1,TRBD1,-,CSATTGDHGYTF,TGCAGTGCGACGACAGGGGATCATGGCTACACCTTC
TRBJ2-5,TRBV20-1,TRBD2,-,CSAREASGTKTQYF,TGCAGTGCTAGAGAGGCTAGCGGGACGAAGACCCAGTACTTC
TRBJ1-5,TRBV6-8,-,few,CASSYSPGRRQPQHF,TGTGCCAGCAGTTACTCTCCGGGGCGGAGACAGCCCCAGCATTTT
TRBJ2-6,TRBV4-1,-,-,CASSPFLGANVLTF,TGCGCCAGCTCCCCTTTTTTGGGGGCCAACGTCCTGACTTTC
TRBJ2-3,TRBV28,TRBD2,few,CASSSRGGTRYTDTQYF,TGTGCCAGCAGTTCCCGAGGGGGGACTAGATACACAGATACGCAGTATTTT
TRBJ2-7,TRBV2,TRBD2,-,CASRDGLAGVVHEQYF,TGTGCCAGCAGGGACGGACTAGCGGGAGTAGTCCACGAGCAGTACTTC
TRBJ2-3,TRBV5-1,-,few,CASSTETTDTQYF,TGCGCCAGCAGCACCGAAACCACAGATACGCAGTATTTT
TRBJ2-7,TRBV27,-,few,CASSLALLSHEQYF,TGTGCCAGCAGCCTAGCCCTTCTCTCCCACGAGCAGTACTTC
TRBJ2-7,TRBV20-1,-,-,CSARTVRTYEQYF,TGCAGTGCTAGAACCGTTCGGACCTACGAGCAGTACTTC
TRBJ2-7,TRBV4-2,TRBD2,many,CASSQEAASGAYEQYF,TGTGCCAGCAGCCAAGAAGCGGCTAGCGGCGCCTACGAGCAGTACTTC
TRBJ2-5,TRBV11-2,-,few,CASSLYPGESKETQYF,TGTGCCAGCAGCTTATATCCGGGAGAGTCGAAAGAGACCCAGTACTTC
TRBJ2-3,TRBV27,-,few,CASSFGPYRQYF,TGTGCCAGCAGTTTTGGTCCCTACCGGCAGTATTTT
TRBJ2-7,TRBV7-9,-,-,CASSPRTGRGEQYF,TGTGCCAGCAGCCCGAGGACGGGCCGAGGCGAGCAGTACTTC
TRBJ2-2,TRBV7-3,TRBD2,-,CASSPVISGGKNTGELFF,TGTGCCAGCAGCCCCGTGATAAGCGGGGGGAAGAACACCGGGGAGCTGTTTTTT
TRBJ2-1,TRBV6-1,-,few,CASTEVVLSSYNEQFF,TGTGCCAGCACTGAGGTCGTACTCTCCTCCTACAATGAGCAGTTCTTC
TRBJ2-1,TRBV6-6,-,many,CASSSLTGINEQFF,TGTGCCAGCAGTAGCCTAACAGGGATCAATGAGCAGTTCTTC
TRBJ2-7,TRBV29-1,-,few,CSVGGDIYEQYF,TGCAGCGTAGGGGGGGACATCTACGAGCAGTACTTC
TRBJ2-3,TRBV7-9,-,-,CGSSFGGDTQYF,TGTGGCAGCAGCTTTGGAGGAGATACGCAGTATTTT
TRBJ2-1,TRBV6-5,-,-,CASGGPGGNEQFF,TGTGCCAGCGGGGGGCCGGGCGGCAATGAGCAGTTCTTC
TRBJ2-1,TRBV29-1,-,-,CSVDNGWDQFF,TGCAGCGTTGATAACGGGTGGGATCAGTTCTTC
TRBJ2-1,TRBV6-5,-,few,CASTSLVTYNEQFF,TGTGCCAGCACCTCACTCGTTACCTACAATGAGCAGTTCTTC
TRBJ2-3,TRBV9,-,many,CASSVTGDTDTQYF,TGTGCCAGCAGCGTAACGGGGGACACAGATACGCAGTATTTT
TRBJ2-5,TRBV20-1,TRBD2,-,CSASRPGGLETQYF,TGCAGTGCCAGCCGGCCGGGGGGGCTGGAGACCCAGTACTTC
TRBJ2-7,TRBV10-2,-,-,CASWRTRGGEQYF,TGCGCCAGCTGGAGGACCCGAGGTGGCGAGCAGTACTTC
TRBJ1-1,TRBV6-2/TRBV6-3,-,-,CASRNRVNTEAFF,TGTGCCAGCAGAAACAGAGTGAACACTGAAGCTTTCTTT
TRBJ1-2,TRBV6-5,TRBD1,-,CASSRGRGLYDYGSTF,TGTGCCAGCAGTCGCGGCAGGGGGCTATATGACTATGGCTCCACCTTC